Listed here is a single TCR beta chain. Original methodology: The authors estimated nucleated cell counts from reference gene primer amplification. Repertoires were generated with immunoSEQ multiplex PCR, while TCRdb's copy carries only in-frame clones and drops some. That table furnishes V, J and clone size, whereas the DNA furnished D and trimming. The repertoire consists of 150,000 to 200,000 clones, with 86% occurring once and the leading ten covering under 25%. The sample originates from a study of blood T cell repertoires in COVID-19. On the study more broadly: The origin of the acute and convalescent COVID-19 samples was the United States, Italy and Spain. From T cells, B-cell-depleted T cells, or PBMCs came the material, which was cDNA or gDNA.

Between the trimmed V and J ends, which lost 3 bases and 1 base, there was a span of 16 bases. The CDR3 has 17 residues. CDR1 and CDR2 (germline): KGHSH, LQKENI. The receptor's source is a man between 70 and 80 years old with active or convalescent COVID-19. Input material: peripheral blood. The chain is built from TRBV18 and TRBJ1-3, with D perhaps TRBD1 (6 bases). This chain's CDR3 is CASSPLGAGQSGNTIYF. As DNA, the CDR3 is TGTGCCAGCTCACCTCTAGGAGCGGGACAATCTGGAAACACCATATATTTT.